There are many counts of the clone carrying this TCR beta chain. The CDR3 sequence is 15 residues long. V was pared by 4 bases and J by 1 base, with 16 bases between. Germline V gene lookup returns CDR1 DFQATT and CDR2 SNEGSKA (reference sequence). This record comes from a study of T-cell reconstitution after alpha-beta-depleted transplantation in children. Unique molecular identifiers were incorporated into the prepared TCRbeta library. TCRdb re-analysed the PCR reads in MiXCR, keeping a single row per CDR3 protein. The sample shows about 200,000 distinct CDR3 sequences, approximately 8.4% of them seen only once.

The source is a male patient under 10 years old who had a stem cell transplant for acute myeloid leukemia, so the T cells may come from the graft donor. V is TRBV20-1 and J is TRBJ1-1; D is unclear. Sequenced here: PBMCs, mostly from graft donor cells, sampled 360 days after TCRalphabeta/CD19-depleted stem cell transplant. The CDR3 sequence: CSANFLGRPNTEAFF. The CDR3 nucleotides read TGCAGTGCTAACTTCCTCGGACGGCCGAACACTGAAGCTTTCTTT.